These 10 T cell receptor beta chains were all obtained from the same sample, sequenced in a study of spatial heterogeneity in lung cancer. Study results and caveats: It was found that expanded intratumoral alpha and beta TCR counts tracked tumor mutation counts.

This sample's time point: sample taken at primary tumor resection. TCRdb ran MiXCR on the 5' RACE reads and lists one entry per CDR3 protein. The sample consists of roughly 15,000 distinct CDR3 sequences, around 4.7% of them appearing once. Their recognized antigens are unknown. Sequencing was performed on lung tumor tissue, taken at surgery. The receptors shown here come from a female donor with early-stage non-small cell lung cancer.

The table lists this clonotype with many counts. The library was prepared for alpha chains; this beta chain is a stray read, so its frequency means little. The CDR3 loop is CAWSPRVPTEAFF. The CDR3 nucleotides are TGTGCCTGGAGCCCCCGGGTTCCCACTGAAGCTTTCTTT. The genes are TRBV30 and TRBJ1-1; D gene ambiguous. Germline CDR1 is GTSNPN and CDR2 is SVGIG (reference sequence). The CDR3 has 13 amino acids. Trimming removed 3 bases from V and 4 bases from J, with 12 bases in between.

This clonotype was detected many times. For a library built for alpha chains, this beta chain is a stray read; little rests on its size. This rearrangement joins TRBV5-1 to TRBJ1-1, with no clear D. The CDR3 extends over 13 amino acids. Germline values: CDR1 SGHRS, CDR2 YFSETQ. Between the trimmed V and J ends, which lost 4 bases and 3 bases, there was a span of 10 bases. The chain's CDR3 is CASSQIVDTEAFF. CDR3 nucleotide sequence: TGCGCCAGCAGCCAAATAGTCGACACTGAAGCTTTCTTT.

This clonotype has at least ten counts. This beta chain is an unintended read in a library built for alpha chains; its size means little. The J gene is TRBJ1-2, the V gene TRBV28; D unclear. The CDR3 covers 14 residues. Germline V gene data show CDR1 as MDHEN and CDR2 as SYDVKM. The ends were cut back, 5 bases at V and 4 bases at J, with 14 bases in the middle. As DNA, the CDR3 is TGTGCCAGCAGTCCTACGACCCCGCCCTATGGCTACACCTTC. This codes for CASSPTTPPYGYTF.

About this clonotype itself: Because this beta chain is a stray read in a library intended to capture alpha chains, its abundance should not be given much weight. The chain joins TRBV6-6 to TRBJ1-2; D is uncertain. V shed 7 bases and J shed 0 bases, with 12 bases lying between them. The germline gives CDR1 MNHNY, CDR2 SVGAGI (reference sequence). CDR3 length: 14 residues. The CDR3 reads CASTGWSSNYGYTF. In nucleotides, the CDR3 is TGTGCCAGCACCGGTTGGAGTTCTAACTATGGCTACACCTTC.

This clonotype has ten or more counts. Being off target in a library aimed at alpha chains, this beta chain has a size of little meaning. The chain uses TRBV20-1 and TRBJ1-2; 7 bases line up with TRBD1. The CDR3 consists of 13 residues. With V trimmed by 7 bases and J by 0 bases, 5 bases remained unmatched. Germline V CDR1 and CDR2: DFQATT, SNEGSKA (reference sequence). The CDR3 protein is CSVWTGTNYGYTF. CDR3 bases: TGCAGTGTTTGGACAGGCACTAACTATGGCTACACCTTC.

This clonotype was seen at least ten times. The size of this beta chain means little, since it is a stray read in a library made for alpha chains. This chain connects TRBV3-1 to TRBJ1-1; 7 nucleotides line up with TRBD1. Trimming at V came to 4 bases and at J to 3 bases, leaving 5 bases not matched to a gene. The germline V gene encodes CDR1 LGHDT and CDR2 YNNKEL (reference sequence). This CDR3 spans 14 amino acids. CDR3 coding DNA: TGTGCCAGCAGCCCCCAGGGGGACCACACTGAAGCTTTCTTT. Translating gives CASSPQGDHTEAFF.

This clonotype was observed a handful of times. This beta chain turned up in a library designed for alpha chains; as an off-target read, its abundance says little. This CDR3 reads CASSFGQGDIQYF. The CDR3 nucleotides read TGCGCCAGCAGCTTTGGACAGGGTGACATTCAGTACTTC. V is TRBV5-1 and J is TRBJ2-4; 8 nucleotides agree with TRBD1. The V and J ends lost 2 bases and 8 bases, in that order; junction bases with no gene match: 3. Germline V CDR1 and CDR2: SGHRS, YFSETQ. The CDR3 has 13 amino acids.

This clonotype was detected many times. A library made for alpha chains picked up this beta chain off target, so its size means little. The chain employs TRBV6-6 and TRBJ2-3, with D perhaps assigned TRBD1 or TRBD2 (6 bases each). The germline gives CDR1 MNHNY, CDR2 SVGAGI (reference sequence). V gave up 4 bases and J gave up 6 bases, with 14 bases separating them. The CDR3 loop spans 14 amino acids. For the CDR3, the DNA is TGTGCCAGCAGTTGGGGGGCCCGGGCGGATACGCAGTATTTT. Translation gives CASSWGARADTQYF.

This clonotype was recorded many times. Since it is a stray read in a library aimed at alpha chains, this beta chain has a size that is not meaningful. Here the CDR3 reads CASSPQQGNTGELFF. The CDR3 region has the DNA TGCGCCAGCAGCCCCCAGCAGGGGAACACCGGGGAGCTGTTTTTT. This rearrangement joins TRBV5-1 to TRBJ2-2, with D tentatively TRBD1 (5 bases). The CDR3 consists of 15 residues. The germline V gene encodes CDR1 SGHRS and CDR2 YFSETQ. V was trimmed by 4 bases and J by 1 base, leaving 11 bases between them.

The table lists this clonotype with many counts. This beta chain represents an off-target read in a library built for alpha chains; its size is of limited meaning. The chain has TRBV4-3 and TRBJ1-1; D is uncertain. With 0 bases removed from V and 7 bases from J, the gap between germline ends came to 12 bases. This CDR3 region has 14 residues. Germline V CDR1 and CDR2: LGHNA, YSLEER. Written as DNA, the CDR3 is TGCGCCAGCAGCCAAGACGGCGGCCCTTTTGAAGCTTTCTTT. This codes for CASSQDGGPFEAFF.